The 8 T cell receptor beta chains listed next were all sequenced from one sample in a study of cytomegalovirus exposure and HLA in healthy donors. Use of 60 Vbeta and 13 Jbeta primers characterized the PCR. TCRdb's copy holds only in-frame clones and misses some; the assay was immunoSEQ multiplex PCR. The sample records some 130,000 clones, approximately 87% being singletons. The sample taken for sequencing was PBMCs. These receptors all stem from a man aged 40-55 years in good health and CMV-seronegative.

The V gene is TRBV9, the J gene TRBJ2-2, with D tentatively TRBD2 (6 bases). CDR1 is SGDLS, CDR2 YYNGEE, per germline. Trimming stripped 0 bases from V and 2 bases from J, with 14 bases between. This CDR3 contains 17 residues. The CDR3 DNA follows: TGTGCCAGCAGCGTAGGGGGGGTACCAGGCAACACCGGGGAGCTGTTTTTT. Its translation is CASSVGGVPGNTGELFF.

The chain combines TRBV19 with TRBJ2-1; the D gene is possibly TRBD2 (6 bases). Germline CDR1 and CDR2: LNHDA and SQIVND (reference sequence). The CDR3 is made up of 14 amino acids. V was clipped by 4 bases and J by 1 base, with 8 bases between them. The DNA for the CDR3 is TGTGCCAGTAGTAGCGGGGAGTCCTACAATGAGCAGTTCTTC. It yields the protein CASSSGESYNEQFF.

This clone was seen more than once but under ten times. V and J are TRBV7-9 and TRBJ1-2, with D possibly being TRBD1 (5 bases). The CDR3 runs to 14 residues. The V end was cut by 1 base, the J end by 8 bases, with 14 bases between. Per germline, CDR1 SEHNR and CDR2 FQNEAQ (reference sequence). The CDR3 sequence: CASSLGSGFRGYTF. For the CDR3, the DNA is TGTGCCAGCAGCTTAGGCTCAGGGTTTCGGGGCTACACCTTC. The full variable domain, in which reference TRBV7-9 and TRBJ1-2 provide the parts outside the CDR3, is DTGVSQNPRHKITKRGQNVTFRCDPISEHNRLYWYRQTLGQGPEFLTYFQNEAQLEKSRLLSDRFSAERPKGSFSTLEIQRTEQGDSAMYLCASSLGSGFRGYTFGSGTRLTVV.

The chain is built from TRBV15 and TRBJ2-1; 9 nucleotides agree with TRBD2. With V trimmed by 5 bases and J by 6 bases, 8 bases remained unmatched. Germline lookup yields CDR1 LNHNV and CDR2 YYDKDF (reference sequence). This CDR3 has 15 amino acids. CDR3 in DNA: TGTGCCACCAGCGCAGGCGGGGGGGCATTCAATGAGCAGTTCTTC. Translated: CATSAGGGAFNEQFF.

This clone was seen only once. The CDR3 region has the DNA TGCGCCAGCAGCCCGAGCCCGGGACTAGCGGGGACAGATACGCAGTATTTT. This encodes CASSPSPGLAGTDTQYF. The chain is built from TRBV4-1 and TRBJ2-3; 13 nucleotides agree with TRBD2. CDR1 is MGHRA, CDR2 YSYEKL, per germline. CDR3 size: 17 residues. Germline trimming cut 4 bases from V and 3 bases from J; bases unmatched to any gene: 7.

This rearrangement joins TRBV6-6 to TRBJ2-1; D is possibly TRBD1 (5 bases). Germline-derived CDR1 and CDR2 are MNHNY and SVGAGI (reference sequence). The V end lost 2 bases, the J end lost 10 bases, and 12 bases lay between the germline ends. There are 13 residues in the CDR3. The DNA for the CDR3 is TGTGCCAGCAGTTACGGGGCGTTAAACGAGCAGTTCTTC. Translated, it gives CASSYGALNEQFF.

This clone has only one observation. The chain recombines TRBV7-6 with TRBJ2-1, with a tentative D call TRBD1 (5 bases). The CDR3 contains 13 residues. The germline V and J ends were trimmed by 0 bases and 6 bases, with 6 bases remaining between them. CDR1 and CDR2 from the germline V gene are SGHVS and FNYEAQ. In nucleotides, the CDR3 is TGTGCCAGCAGCTTAGCGGGGCTCAATGAGCAGTTCTTC. Amino acid sequence: CASSLAGLNEQFF.

The CDR3 loop is CASSEYLGGSEKLFF. In DNA form, the CDR3 reads TGTGCCAGCAGTGAATATCTGGGGGGGTCCGAAAAACTGTTTTTT. The chain employs TRBV25-1 and TRBJ1-4; TRBD1 might be the D (5 bases). The CDR3 length is 15 residues. Germline assignment: CDR1 MGHDK and CDR2 SYGVNS. V was cut by 0 bases and J by 8 bases, with 13 bases left in between.